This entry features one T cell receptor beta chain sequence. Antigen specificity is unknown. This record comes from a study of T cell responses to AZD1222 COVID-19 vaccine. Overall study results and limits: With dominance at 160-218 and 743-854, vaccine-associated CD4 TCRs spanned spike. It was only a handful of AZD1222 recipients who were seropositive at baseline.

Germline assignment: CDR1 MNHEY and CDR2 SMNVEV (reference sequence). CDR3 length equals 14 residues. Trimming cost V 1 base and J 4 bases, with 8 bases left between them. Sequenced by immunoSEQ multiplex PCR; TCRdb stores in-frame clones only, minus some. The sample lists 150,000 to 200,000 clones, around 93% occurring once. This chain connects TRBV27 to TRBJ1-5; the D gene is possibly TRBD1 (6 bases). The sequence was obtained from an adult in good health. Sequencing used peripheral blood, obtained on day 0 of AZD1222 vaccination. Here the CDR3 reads CASSLWGLNQPQHF. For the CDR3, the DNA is TGTGCCAGCAGTTTATGGGGGCTGAATCAGCCCCAGCATTTT.